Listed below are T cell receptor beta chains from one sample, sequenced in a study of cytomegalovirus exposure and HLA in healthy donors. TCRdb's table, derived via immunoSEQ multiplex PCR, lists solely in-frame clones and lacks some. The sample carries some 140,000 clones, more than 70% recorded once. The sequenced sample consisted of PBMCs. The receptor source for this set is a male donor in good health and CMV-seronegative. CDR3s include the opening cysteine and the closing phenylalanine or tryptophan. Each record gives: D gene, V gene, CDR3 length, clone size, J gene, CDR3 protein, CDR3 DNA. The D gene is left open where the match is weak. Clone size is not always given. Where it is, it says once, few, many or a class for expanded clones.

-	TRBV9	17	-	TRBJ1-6	CASSWSGESSYNSPLHF	TGTGCCAGCAGCTGGTCGGGGGAGAGCTCCTATAATTCACCCCTCCACTTT
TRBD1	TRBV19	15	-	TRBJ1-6	CASSPGQGYNSPLHF	TGTGCCAGTAGTCCTGGACAGGGGTATAATTCACCCCTCCACTTT
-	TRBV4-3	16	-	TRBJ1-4	CASSQAPGVANEKLFF	TGCGCCAGCAGCCAAGCTCCAGGGGTTGCTAATGAAAAACTGTTTTTT
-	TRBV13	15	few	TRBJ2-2	CASSFPGTNTGELFF	TGTGCCAGCAGTTTCCCTGGGACAAACACCGGGGAGCTGTTTTTT
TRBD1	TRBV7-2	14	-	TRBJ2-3	CASSSRQGTDTQYF	TGTGCCAGCAGTTCTAGACAGGGTACAGATACGCAGTATTTT
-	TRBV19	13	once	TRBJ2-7	CASSTTGEYEQYF	TGTGCCAGTAGTACCACAGGAGAGTACGAGCAGTACTTC
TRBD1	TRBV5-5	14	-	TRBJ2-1	CASSLGTGSREQFF	TGTGCCAGCAGCTTGGGGACAGGGTCCCGAGAGCAGTTCTTC
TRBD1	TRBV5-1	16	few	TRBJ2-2	CASSWLPGGDTGELFF	TGCGCCAGCAGCTGGCTGCCAGGGGGCGACACCGGGGAGCTGTTTTTT
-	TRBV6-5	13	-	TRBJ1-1	CASSHTENTEAFF	TGTGCCAGCAGTCACACAGAGAACACTGAAGCTTTCTTT
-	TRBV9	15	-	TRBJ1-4	CASSVGSGTNEKLFF	TGTGCCAGCAGCGTAGGGAGTGGGACTAATGAAAAACTGTTTTTT
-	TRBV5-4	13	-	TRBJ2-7	CASSLAGRYEQYF	TGTGCCAGCAGCCTGGCGGGGAGGTACGAGCAGTACTTC